This T cell receptor beta chain was identified during a study of identical twins. Template switching created a universal primer site, and the cDNA included unique molecular identifiers. One entry per CDR3 protein results from TCRdb running MiXCR on the 5' RACE reads. The profile shows around 470,000 distinct CDR3 sequences, 13% to 15% of them singletons. CDR3 length: 13 residues. V was trimmed by 2 bases and J by 6 bases, leaving 11 bases between them. CDR1 is SGHNT and CDR2 is YYREEE in the germline V gene (reference sequence). This same sample was also part of a study on yellow fever vaccine responses in identical twins.

The genes are TRBV5-4 and TRBJ1-1, with TRBD1 as a possible D gene (6 bases). Material for sequencing was CD4+ T cells sorted from blood. The sequence was collected from a woman aged 18-35 years in good health. The CDR3 DNA reads as TGTGCCAGCAGCTTTGGCCGACAGGCTGAAGCTTTCTTT. Translation gives CASSFGRQAEAFF.